This T cell receptor beta chain was identified during a study of brain T cells in children with intractable seizures. V dropped 5 bases and J dropped 2 bases, with 12 bases sitting between them. Germline V gene data show CDR1 as SGHAT and CDR2 as FQNNGV. The CDR3 loop spans 14 amino acids. Generated by immunoSEQ multiplex PCR, the TCRdb table keeps only in-frame clones and is missing some. The sample has about 340,000 clones, 93% seen once. As to this clone: Its antigen is as yet unknown.

General study points: Only CDR3 sequence similarity suggested viral specificity, without known HCMV serostatus.

The time point denotes: blood from clinic visit 5 months post-surgery; TSC patient then seizure free. At least one anti-epileptic drug was given before surgery. The rearrangement links TRBV11-2 to TRBJ1-2, with a weak D call TRBD1 (5 bases). The TCR sequence derives from a boy in the first two years of life with tuberous sclerosis and intractable seizures. The input for sequencing was peripheral blood, taken 4 to 5 months after surgery. CDR3: CASSPFGANYGYTF. DNA of the CDR3: TGTGCCAGCAGCCCCTTTGGGGCAAACTATGGCTACACCTTC.